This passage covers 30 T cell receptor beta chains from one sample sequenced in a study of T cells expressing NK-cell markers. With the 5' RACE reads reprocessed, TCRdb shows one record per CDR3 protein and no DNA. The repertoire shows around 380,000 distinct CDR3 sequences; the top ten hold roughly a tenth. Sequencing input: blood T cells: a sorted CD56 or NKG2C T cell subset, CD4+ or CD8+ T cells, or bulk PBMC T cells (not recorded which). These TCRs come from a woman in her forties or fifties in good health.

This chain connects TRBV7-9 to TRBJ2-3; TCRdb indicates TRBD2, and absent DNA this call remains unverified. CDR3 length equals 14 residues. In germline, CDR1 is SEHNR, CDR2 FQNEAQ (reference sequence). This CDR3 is CASKRGASTDTQYF.

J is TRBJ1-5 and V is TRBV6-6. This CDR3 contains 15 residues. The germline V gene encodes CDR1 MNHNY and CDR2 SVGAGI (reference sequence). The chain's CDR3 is CASRERGRGNQPQHF.

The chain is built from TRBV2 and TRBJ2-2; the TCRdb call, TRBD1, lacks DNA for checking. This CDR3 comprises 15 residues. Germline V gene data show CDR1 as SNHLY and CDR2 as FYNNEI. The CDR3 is CASGWGGSNTGELFF. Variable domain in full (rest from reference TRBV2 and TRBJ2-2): EPEVTQTPSHQVTQMGQEVILRCVPISNHLYFYWYRQILGQKVEFLVSFYNNEISEKSEIFDDQFSVERPDGSNFTLKIRSTKLEDSAMYFCASGWGGSNTGELFFGEGSRLTVL.

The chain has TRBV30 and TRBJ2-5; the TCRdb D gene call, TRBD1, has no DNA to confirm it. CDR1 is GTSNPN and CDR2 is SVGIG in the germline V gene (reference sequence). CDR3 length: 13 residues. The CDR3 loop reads CAWSVWGVETQYF. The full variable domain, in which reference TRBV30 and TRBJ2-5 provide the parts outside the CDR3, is SQTIHQWPATLVQPVGSPLSLECTVEGTSNPNLYWYRQAAGRGLQLLFYSVGIGQISSEVPQNLSASRPQDRQFILSSKKLLLSDSGFYLCAWSVWGVETQYFGPGTRLLVL.

The CDR3 region is CASSLGSGARKDEQYF. The V gene is TRBV5-1, the J gene TRBJ2-7; the TCRdb D gene call, TRBD1, has no DNA to confirm it. The CDR3 extends over 16 amino acids. CDR1 SGHRS and CDR2 YFSETQ come from the germline V gene. Combining the CDR3 with reference TRBV5-1 and TRBJ2-7 gives the whole variable domain KAGVTQTPRYLIKTRGQQVTLSCSPISGHRSVSWYQQTPGQGLQFLFEYFSETQRNKGNFPGRFSGRQFSNSRSEMNVSTLELGDSALYLCASSLGSGARKDEQYFGPGTRLTVT.

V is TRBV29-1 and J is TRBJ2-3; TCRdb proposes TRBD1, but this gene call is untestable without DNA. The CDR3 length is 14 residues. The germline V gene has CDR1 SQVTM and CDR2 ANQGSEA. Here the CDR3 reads CSAHRGGVLDTQYF.

Here the CDR3 reads CSANDWTSLNEQFF. This chain links TRBV20-1 with TRBJ2-1. Germline CDR1 is DFQATT and CDR2 is SNEGSKA (reference sequence). The CDR3 totals 14 residues.

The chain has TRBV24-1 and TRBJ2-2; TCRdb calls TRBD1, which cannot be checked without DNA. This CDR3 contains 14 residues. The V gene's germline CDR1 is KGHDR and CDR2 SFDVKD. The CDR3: CATSATGTTGELFF.

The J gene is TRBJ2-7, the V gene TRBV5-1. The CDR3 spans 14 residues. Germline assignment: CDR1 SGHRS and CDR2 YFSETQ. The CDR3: CASSLMDVKGEQYF.

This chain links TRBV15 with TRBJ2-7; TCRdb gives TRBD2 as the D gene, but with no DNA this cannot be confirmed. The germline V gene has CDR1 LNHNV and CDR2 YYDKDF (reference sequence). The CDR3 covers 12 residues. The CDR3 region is CATGTSPGEQYF.

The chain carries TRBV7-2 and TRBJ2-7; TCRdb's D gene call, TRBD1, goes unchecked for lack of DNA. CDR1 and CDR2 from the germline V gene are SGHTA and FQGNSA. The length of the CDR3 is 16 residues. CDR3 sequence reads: CASSSSWGGSVNEQYF.

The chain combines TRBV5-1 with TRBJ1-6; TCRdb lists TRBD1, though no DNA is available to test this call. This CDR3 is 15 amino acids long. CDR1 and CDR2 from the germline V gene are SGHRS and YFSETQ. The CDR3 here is CASSMVQTGDSPLHF.

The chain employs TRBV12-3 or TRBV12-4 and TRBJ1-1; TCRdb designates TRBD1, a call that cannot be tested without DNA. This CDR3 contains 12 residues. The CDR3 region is CASSVRQGMAFF.

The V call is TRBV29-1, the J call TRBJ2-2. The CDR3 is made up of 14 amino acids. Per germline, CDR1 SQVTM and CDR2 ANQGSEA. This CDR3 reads CSVEAPASAGELFF.

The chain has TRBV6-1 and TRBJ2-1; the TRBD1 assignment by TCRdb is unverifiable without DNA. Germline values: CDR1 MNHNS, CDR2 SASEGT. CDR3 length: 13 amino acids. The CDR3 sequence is CASSEVGGNEQFF.

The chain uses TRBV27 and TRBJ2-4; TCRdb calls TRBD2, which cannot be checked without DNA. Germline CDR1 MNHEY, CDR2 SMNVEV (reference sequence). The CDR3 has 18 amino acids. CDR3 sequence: CASSLLVAGGPSKNIQYF.

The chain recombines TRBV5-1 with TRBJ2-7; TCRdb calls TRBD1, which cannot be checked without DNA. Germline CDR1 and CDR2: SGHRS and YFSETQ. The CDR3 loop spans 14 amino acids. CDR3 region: CASSLGTGTYEQYF.

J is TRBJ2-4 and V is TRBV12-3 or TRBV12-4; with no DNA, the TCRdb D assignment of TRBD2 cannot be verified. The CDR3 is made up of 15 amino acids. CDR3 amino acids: CASSSLLEGPNIQYF.

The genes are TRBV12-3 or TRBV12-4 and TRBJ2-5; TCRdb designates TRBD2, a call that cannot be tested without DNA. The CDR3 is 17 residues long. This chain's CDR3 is CASSFLEGVRGQETQYF.

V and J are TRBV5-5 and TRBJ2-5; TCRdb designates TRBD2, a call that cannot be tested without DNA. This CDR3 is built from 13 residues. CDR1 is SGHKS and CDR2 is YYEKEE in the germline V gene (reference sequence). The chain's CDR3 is CASSPRLAGTQYF.

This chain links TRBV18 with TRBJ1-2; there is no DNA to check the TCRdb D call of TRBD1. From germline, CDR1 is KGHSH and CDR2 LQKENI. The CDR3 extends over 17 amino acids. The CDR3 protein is CASSPRDPGQGNYGYTF.

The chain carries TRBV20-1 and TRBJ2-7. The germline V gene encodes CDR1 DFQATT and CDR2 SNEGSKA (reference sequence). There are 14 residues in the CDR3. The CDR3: CSARDLEQWYEQYF.

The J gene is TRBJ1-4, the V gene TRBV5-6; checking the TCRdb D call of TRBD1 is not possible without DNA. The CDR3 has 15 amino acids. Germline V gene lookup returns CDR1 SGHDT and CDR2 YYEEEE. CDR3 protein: CASSRGGQGGEKLFF.

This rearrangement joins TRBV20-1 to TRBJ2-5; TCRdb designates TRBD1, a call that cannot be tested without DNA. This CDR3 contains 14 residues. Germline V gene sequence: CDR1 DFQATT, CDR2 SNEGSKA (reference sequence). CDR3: CSARDLGDSETQYF.

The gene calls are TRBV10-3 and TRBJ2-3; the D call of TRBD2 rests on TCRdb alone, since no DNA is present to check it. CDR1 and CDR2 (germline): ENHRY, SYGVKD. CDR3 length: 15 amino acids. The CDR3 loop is CAISADGRNTDTQYF.

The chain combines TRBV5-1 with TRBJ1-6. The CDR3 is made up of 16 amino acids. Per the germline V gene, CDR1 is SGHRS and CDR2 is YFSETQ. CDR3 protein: CASSDQRFFPNSPLHF.

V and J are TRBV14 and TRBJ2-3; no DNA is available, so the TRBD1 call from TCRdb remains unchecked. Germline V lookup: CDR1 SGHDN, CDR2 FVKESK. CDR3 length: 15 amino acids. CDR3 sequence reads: CASSQATGHTDTQYF.

CDR3 sequence reads: CASGQGARSTDTQYF. V usage is TRBV27 and J usage is TRBJ2-3; TCRdb reports TRBD1, a call that lacks DNA to check it against. Germline assignment: CDR1 MNHEY and CDR2 SMNVEV (reference sequence). The CDR3 sequence is 15 residues long.

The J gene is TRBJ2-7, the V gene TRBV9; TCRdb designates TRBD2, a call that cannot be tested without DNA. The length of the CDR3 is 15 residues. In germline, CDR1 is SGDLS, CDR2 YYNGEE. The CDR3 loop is CASSVEAGGPYEQYF. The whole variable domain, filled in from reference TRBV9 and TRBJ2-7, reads DSGVTQTPKHLITATGQRVTLRCSPRSGDLSVYWYQQSLDQGLQFLIQYYNGEERAKGNILERFSAQQFPDLHSELNLSSLELGDSALYFCASSVEAGGPYEQYFGPGTRLTVT.

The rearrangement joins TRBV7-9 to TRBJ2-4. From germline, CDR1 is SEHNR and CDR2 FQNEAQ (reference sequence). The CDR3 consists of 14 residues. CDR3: CASNEQLDRNIQYF.